One and the same sample provided the 21 T cell receptor beta chains below, sequenced in a study of CD8 T cells in Susac syndrome. It was with random hexamers that 0.5 to 1 ug RNA was reverse transcribed. TCRdb processed the immunoSEQ multiplex PCR reads anew with MiXCR; each CDR3 protein has one entry. The data contain a few hundred thousand distinct CDR3 sequences, about 91% of them singletons. The sample was CD8+ T cells from PBMCs. These receptors originate from a human donor with multiple sclerosis.

The V call is TRBV20-1, the J call TRBJ2-1, with TRBD1 as a possible D gene (5 bases). Per the germline V gene, CDR1 is DFQATT and CDR2 is SNEGSKA (reference sequence). This CDR3 has 12 residues. The V gene lost 0 bases and the J gene lost 10 bases, with 10 bases spanning the gap. CDR3 loop: CSARDIRTEQFF. CDR3 bases: TGCAGTGCTAGAGATATTCGGACAGAGCAGTTCTTC.

In this sample, this clonotype turned up once. V is TRBV12-3 or TRBV12-4 and J is TRBJ2-4, with D hard to call. The CDR3 is 11 amino acids. Deletions cut 2 bases from V and 9 bases from J, with 5 bases between. CDR3 nucleotide sequence: TGTGCCAGCAGTTTAAACGCCATTCAGTACTTC. This translates into CASSLNAIQYF.

This chain links TRBV28 with TRBJ2-7, with D maybe TRBD2 (6 bases). The CDR3 runs 13 residues. Germline CDR1 MDHEN, CDR2 SYDVKM. V dropped 10 bases and J dropped 1 base, with 14 bases sitting between them. The CDR3 sequence is CAIRGTVSYEQYF. The CDR3 bases are TGTGCCATCCGGGGGACGGTTTCCTACGAGCAGTACTTC.

The rearrangement uses TRBV6-2 or TRBV6-3 and TRBJ2-5; D may correspond to TRBD1 or TRBD2 (5 bases each). The V gene's germline CDR1 is MNHEY and CDR2 SVGEGT. The V end was cut by 6 bases, the J end by 13 bases, with 15 bases between. This CDR3 region has 11 residues. The CDR3 DNA reads as TGTGCCAGCAGCGAGGGGACGGACGTGTACTTC. Its protein product is CASSEGTDVYF.

The chain has TRBV19 and TRBJ2-2, with D perhaps TRBD1 (6 bases). The V end was cut by 5 bases, the J end by 4 bases, with 17 bases between. The CDR3 loop spans 16 amino acids. Per germline, CDR1 LNHDA and CDR2 SQIVND (reference sequence). CDR3 DNA sequence: TGTGCCAGTAGTTCCCGGTTTGACAGGATCACCGGGGAGCTGTTTTTT. Translation gives CASSSRFDRITGELFF.

The chain couples TRBV7-8 to TRBJ2-3; D possibly matches TRBD1 or TRBD2 (5 bases each). Trimming stripped 8 bases from V and 6 bases from J, with 9 bases between. Germline V gene lookup returns CDR1 SGHVS and CDR2 FQNEAQ. This CDR3 is built from 11 residues. The CDR3 nucleotides read TGTGCCAGCCTGTGGGGGGATACGCAGTATTTT. It translates to CASLWGDTQYF. Variable domain in full (rest from reference TRBV7-8 and TRBJ2-3): GAGVSQSPRYKVAKRGQDVALRCDPISGHVSLFWYQQALGQGPEFLTYFQNEAQLDKSGLPSDRFFAERPEGSVSTLKIQRTQQEDSAVYLCASLWGDTQYFGPGTRLTVL.

This chain joins TRBV5-1 and TRBJ2-1; D is ambiguous. The CDR3 extends over 14 amino acids. Germline V CDR1 and CDR2: SGHRS, YFSETQ. V was trimmed by 0 bases and J by 6 bases, leaving 10 bases between them. The CDR3 spells CASSLAGFGNEQFF. The DNA of the CDR3 is TGCGCCAGCAGCTTGGCCGGATTCGGCAATGAGCAGTTCTTC.

V usage is TRBV19 and J usage is TRBJ2-1; 7 nucleotides align to TRBD2. Germline CDR1 LNHDA, CDR2 SQIVND (reference sequence). The CDR3 totals 14 residues. V lost 4 bases and J lost 3; bases outside the gene matches: 3. The CDR3, as DNA: TGTGCCAGTAGTAACCGGGACTACTACAATGAGCAGTTCTTC. Its translation is CASSNRDYYNEQFF.

The chain has TRBV20-1 and TRBJ1-2; tentatively, D is TRBD1 (5 bases). Germline-derived CDR1 and CDR2 are DFQATT and SNEGSKA (reference sequence). Trimming took off 1 base at V and 4 bases at J, with 10 bases between the two ends. This CDR3 has 13 residues. The CDR3 coding sequence is TGCAGTGCTAGAGTGACAGCGGGCTATGGCTACACCTTC. This translates into CSARVTAGYGYTF.

The chain combines TRBV4-2 with TRBJ2-1; 8 nucleotides agree with TRBD2. Germline V gene sequence: CDR1 LGHNA, CDR2 YNFKEQ. The junction had 10 bases not matched to a gene; V was cut back by 0 bases and J by 3 bases. The CDR3 is 18 residues long. CDR3 loop: CASSQDSGGAEGYNEQFF. CDR3 nucleotides: TGTGCCAGCAGCCAAGATTCGGGGGGGGCCGAAGGCTACAATGAGCAGTTCTTC.

This sequence joins TRBV9 and TRBJ2-5; TRBD1 or TRBD2 may be the D gene (6 bases each). CDR3 length equals 12 residues. Trimming stripped 4 bases from V and 5 bases from J, with 9 bases between. CDR1 is SGDLS, CDR2 YYNGEE, per germline. The CDR3 sequence: CASSTGAETQYF. The CDR3 region has the DNA TGTGCCAGCAGCACGGGGGCCGAGACCCAGTACTTC.

The chain employs TRBV30 and TRBJ2-1; D is possibly TRBD2 (6 bases). Trimming cost V 0 bases and J 7 bases, with 7 bases left between them. The CDR3 has 12 residues. Looked up from germline, CDR1 is GTSNPN and CDR2 is SVGIG (reference sequence). CDR3 in amino acids: CAWSVSGNEQFF. The CDR3 DNA reads as TGTGCCTGGAGTGTTAGCGGTAATGAGCAGTTCTTC.

The chain is built from TRBV20-1 and TRBJ2-1; D uncertain. Germline loops: CDR1 DFQATT, CDR2 SNEGSKA (reference sequence). Trimming cost V 4 bases and J 10 bases, with 14 bases left between them. The CDR3 loop spans 12 amino acids. The CDR3 nucleotides read TGCAGTGCTACCCGGGCCATTAAAGAGCAGTTCTTC. Protein product: CSATRAIKEQFF.

The chain joins TRBV12-3 or TRBV12-4 to TRBJ2-7; possibly TRBD1 for D (5 bases). V gave up 6 bases and J gave up 0 bases, with 9 bases separating them. CDR3 size: 13 residues. The CDR3 reads CASRDGASYEQYF. CDR3 nucleotide sequence: TGTGCCAGCAGGGATGGGGCCTCCTACGAGCAGTACTTC.

The CDR3 reads CASRPVGGRGNEQFF. CDR3 coding DNA: TGTGCCAGCAGGCCTGTGGGCGGGAGAGGCAATGAGCAGTTCTTC. The V and J genes are TRBV6-5 and TRBJ2-1; the match to TRBD2 covers 7 bases. V gave up 6 bases and J gave up 6 bases; unmatched junction bases: 11. Germline values: CDR1 MNHEY, CDR2 SVGAGI. This CDR3 contains 15 residues.

V gene TRBV7-2 combines with J gene TRBJ2-5, with D hard to call. Trimming took 4 bases from V and 0 from J, leaving 9 bases between them. The CDR3 length is 14 residues. From germline, CDR1 is SGHTA and CDR2 FQGNSA. DNA for the CDR3: TGTGCCAGCAGCTCCACCGTGAACCAAGAGACCCAGTACTTC. This translates into CASSSTVNQETQYF.

The J gene is TRBJ2-7, the V gene TRBV29-1; D is unclear. Germline CDR1 reads SQVTM; CDR2 reads ANQGSEA. V was cut by 5 bases and J by 0 bases, with 11 bases left in between. This CDR3 has 13 residues. The CDR3 protein is CSVMLSGSYEQYF. CDR3 in DNA: TGCAGCGTTATGCTAAGTGGCTCCTACGAGCAGTACTTC.

The chain has TRBV11-2 and TRBJ1-1; maybe TRBD1 (5 bases). The V gene lost 5 bases and the J gene lost 3 bases, with 13 bases spanning the gap. This CDR3 has 14 residues. CDR1 and CDR2 from the germline V gene are SGHAT and FQNNGV. The DNA of the CDR3 is TGTGCCAGCAGCCTCCCCAGCAGGGACACTGAAGCTTTCTTT. Protein sequence: CASSLPSRDTEAFF.

The J gene is TRBJ1-1, the V gene TRBV18, with D possibly being TRBD1 (6 bases). V lost 4 bases to trimming and J lost 0 bases, with 15 bases between them. Germline lookup yields CDR1 KGHSH and CDR2 LQKENI. The CDR3 consists of 16 residues. The chain's CDR3 is CASSQTGQSMNTEAFF. CDR3 nucleotide sequence: TGTGCCAGCTCACAGACCGGACAGTCCATGAACACTGAAGCTTTCTTT.

The chain employs TRBV27 and TRBJ2-1, with unresolved D. The germline V gene encodes CDR1 MNHEY and CDR2 SMNVEV (reference sequence). The germline V and J ends were trimmed by 4 bases and 0 bases, with 10 bases remaining between them. This CDR3 comprises 15 residues. This CDR3 reads CASSWQISSYNEQFF. The DNA of the CDR3 is TGTGCCAGCAGTTGGCAGATAAGCTCCTACAATGAGCAGTTCTTC.

The V and J genes are TRBV13 and TRBJ2-2; D gene ambiguous. Germline V gene lookup returns CDR1 PRHDT and CDR2 FYEKMQ (reference sequence). Deletions cut 0 bases from V and 2 bases from J, with 13 bases between. The CDR3 contains 17 residues. CDR3 region: CASSLGPPSRNTGELFF. CDR3 DNA: TGTGCCAGCAGCTTAGGCCCCCCTTCTAGAAACACCGGGGAGCTGTTTTTT. Full variable domain (missing parts from reference TRBV13 and TRBJ2-2): AAGVIQSPRHLIKEKRETATLKCYPIPRHDTVYWYQQGPGQDPQFLISFYEKMQSDKGSIPDRFSAQQFSDYHSELNMSSLELGDSALYFCASSLGPPSRNTGELFFGEGSRLTVL.